This record concerns one T cell receptor (beta chain) sequence. Its target antigen remains unknown. Base qualities are not at hand, and no much larger clone is one base apart. The data were taken from a study of T cell responses to AZD1222 COVID-19 vaccine (dated by TCRdb to 2020 to 2023). In the study overall: TCR sequencing covered some 250 trial participants: about 210 given two doses of AZD1222 and around 25 given two doses of MenACWY control vaccine. Trial participants were enrolled by age into subgroups of 18-55, 56-69 and 70-plus years, and around 150, 28 and 57 TCR-sequenced participants, respectively, were included in these subgroups. Results the study describes overall, beyond this receptor: Nearly half of unique spike-specific TCRs reportedly recognized epitopes outside regions mutated in the B.1.351 and B.1.1.7 variants. Conclusions about previously exposed vaccinees are limited because only five to seven AZD1222 recipients were SARS-CoV-2 seropositive at baseline. In the small 56-69-year group, the increase in depth fell short of significance, most likely because of low power. CD4 TCRs associated with the vaccine covered the entire spike protein, and the dominant responses were in regions 160-218 and 743-854. Participants were mostly white British and included more females than males, and it was suggested by the authors that clonal diversity may have been underestimated. Spike-specific TCR breadth and depth rose significantly after two AZD1222 doses compared with day 0 and with MenACWY recipients. Because no samples from the day 14 peak response were available, repertoires could be characterized only after the peak T cell response.

The CDR3 regions of human TCRbeta chains were analyzed by immunosequencing. Per the original workflow: TCRs in the repertoires were matched against a reference library of SARS-CoV-2-specific TCRs that had been generated with the MIRA antigen-specificity platform. Breadth was defined as the fraction of unique TCRs that were SARS-CoV-2-associated, and depth was defined as the fraction of total T cells that were SARS-CoV-2-associated. Using the MIRA data, each spike-specific TCR was assigned both to the spike region to which the TCR was reactive and to a CD4 or CD8 class. Log10-transformed breadth and depth values were compared by one-way ANOVA with Sidak's multiple comparisons tests. TCRdb took over this immuneACCESS table, retaining in-frame rearrangements with V and J assigned. Such tables are incomplete; in checked studies, under half of the missing clones stem from an unresolved V gene, and the remainder is unexplained. V and J calls and clone size are those listed in that table; D and trimming were worked out from the DNA. Present in this sample are about 180,000 clones, 88% of which were seen just once. 26% of the sample rests with the top ten.

The meaning of the sample's time point label: about 28 days (+/-7) after the second vaccine dose. Because spike-specific TCR depth and breadth did not differ between the two schedules, AZD1222 recipients who got a second dose at roughly 4 weeks were pooled with those who got a second dose at roughly 12 weeks. Vaccinee samples came from UK trials COV001 and COV002, including a single-blind randomized controlled phase 2/3 trial of AZD1222 (ChAdOx1 nCoV-19) in healthy adults. For TCRbeta chain sequencing, PBMC samples were collected from trial participants at day 0 and at day 28 after the second dose. The TCR comes from an adult who received the AZD1222 COVID-19 vaccine. This specimen was peripheral blood, taken 28 days after the second AZD1222 dose.

The CDR3 reads as follows: CASTPSRGPPSEQYF. The DNA sequence is as follows: TGTGCCAGCACCCCATCCAGGGGGCCGCCCAGCGAGCAGTACTTC. The V and J genes are TRBV27 and TRBJ2-7, and 8 junction bases match TRBD1. V loses 7 bases at its end and J loses 6 bases; junction bases beyond the gene matches: 14. The CDR3 covers 15 residues, taking in both the cysteine and the phenylalanine. The only DNA kept is the CDR3, 45 bases in frame from the first base. CDR1 and CDR2, per the germline V gene (reference sequence), are MNHEY and SMNVEV.